Below are 28 T cell receptor beta chains sequenced from a single sample in a study of T cells in narcolepsy. The protocol was immunoSEQ multiplex PCR, while the TCRdb copy is restricted to in-frame clones and leaves out a portion. The data hold approximately 30,000 clones, with 80% to 90% observed a single time. The specimen sequenced was CD45RA- memory CD4+ T cells from PBMCs. Receptor source: a human donor with narcolepsy.

The chain uses TRBV6-8 and TRBJ2-4, with D maybe TRBD2 (6 bases). Germline V gene lookup returns CDR1 MNHGY and CDR2 SAAAGT. The CDR3 spans 21 residues. V lost 4 bases to trimming and J lost 0 bases, with 28 bases between them. The CDR3 coding sequence is TGTGCCAGCAGTTTGCAGTCACCTAGCGATCCAACACCTCTAGCCAAAAACATTCAGTACTTC. Its translation: CASSLQSPSDPTPLAKNIQYF.

The chain links TRBV30 to TRBJ1-2; 7 bases align to TRBD1. The CDR3 loop spans 13 amino acids. Germline V gene data show CDR1 as GTSNPN and CDR2 as SVGIG (reference sequence). With V trimmed by 3 bases and J by 8 bases, 9 bases remained unmatched. DNA for the CDR3: TGTGCCTGGAGAGGGGGCAGCGAGGAAGGCTACACCTTC. This translates into CAWRGGSEEGYTF.

The chain is built from TRBV10-1 and TRBJ2-2; weak D call: TRBD2 (5 bases). The germline V gene encodes CDR1 WNHNN and CDR2 SYGVQD (reference sequence). Trimming took off 5 bases at V and 6 bases at J, with 7 bases between the two ends. The CDR3 loop spans 12 amino acids. CDR3 loop: CASSWGAGELFF. Here the CDR3 DNA reads TGCGCCAGCAGTTGGGGAGCCGGGGAGCTGTTTTTT.

J is TRBJ2-7 and V is TRBV27; D unclear. From germline, CDR1 is MNHEY and CDR2 SMNVEV (reference sequence). V lost 6 bases and J lost 2, with 14 bases in between. This CDR3 has 14 residues. The CDR3 DNA is TGTGCCAGCAGAGTTCAAGGCAAAACCTACGAGCAGTACTTC. It codes for CASRVQGKTYEQYF.

The chain has TRBV5-1 and TRBJ1-2; D is ambiguous. V shed 4 bases and J shed 4 bases, with 14 bases lying between them. The germline gives CDR1 SGHRS, CDR2 YFSETQ. This CDR3 has 14 residues. The CDR3 protein is CASSPNAGSYGYTF. The CDR3, as DNA: TGCGCCAGCAGCCCCAACGCGGGTTCCTATGGCTACACCTTC. Looking up the rest from reference TRBV5-1 and TRBJ1-2 gives the full variable domain: KAGVTQTPRYLIKTRGQQVTLSCSPISGHRSVSWYQQTPGQGLQFLFEYFSETQRNKGNFPGRFSGRQFSNSRSEMNVSTLELGDSALYLCASSPNAGSYGYTFGSGTRLTVV.

V gene TRBV5-5 combines with J gene TRBJ1-2, with D perhaps matching TRBD1 (5 bases). V lost 2 bases and J lost 6, with 14 bases in between. The CDR3 has 14 residues. Germline V gives CDR1 SGHKS, CDR2 YYEKEE (reference sequence). CDR3 residues: CASSFMTDLDGYTF. CDR3 coding DNA: TGTGCCAGCAGCTTTATGACAGATCTAGATGGCTACACCTTC.

A few counts support this clone. The chain recombines TRBV4-1 with TRBJ2-7; possible D gene TRBD2, 6 bases. Germline V CDR1 and CDR2: MGHRA, YSYEKL. The V and J ends lost 2 bases and 6 bases respectively, with 14 bases between them. The CDR3 is 14 residues long. The CDR3 sequence is CASSQPTSITEQYF. CDR3 nucleotides: TGCGCCAGCAGCCAACCGACTAGTATCACCGAGCAGTACTTC.

This chain links TRBV18 with TRBJ1-4, with unresolved D. The V and J ends lost 3 bases and 0 bases respectively, with 14 bases between them. The CDR3 is 17 amino acids. Germline CDR1 is KGHSH and CDR2 is LQKENI. The CDR3 protein is CASSPGISRTTNEKLFF. The CDR3 DNA sequence: TGTGCCAGCTCACCCGGGATTTCGCGGACAACTAATGAAAAACTGTTTTTT.

CDR3 amino acids: CASSRPVSGFSTDTQYF. Here the CDR3 DNA reads TGTGCCAGCAGTCGACCCGTGAGCGGGTTTAGCACAGATACGCAGTATTTT. J is TRBJ2-3 and V is TRBV28; possible D gene TRBD2, 6 bases. There are 17 residues in the CDR3. V was cut by 5 bases and J by 0 bases, with 18 bases left in between. CDR1 and CDR2 from the germline V gene are MDHEN and SYDVKM. The whole variable domain, filled in from reference TRBV28 and TRBJ2-3, reads DVKVTQSSRYLVKRTGEKVFLECVQDMDHENMFWYRQDPGLGLRLIYFSYDVKMKEKGDIPEGYSVSREKKERFSLILESASTNQTSMYLCASSRPVSGFSTDTQYFGPGTRLTVL.

The V gene is TRBV7-6, the J gene TRBJ2-7, with 9 bases that match TRBD2. CDR1 is SGHVS and CDR2 is FNYEAQ in the germline V gene. This CDR3 contains 16 residues. The junction had 9 bases not matched to a gene; V was cut back by 1 base and J by 5 bases. The CDR3 coding sequence is TGTGCCAGCAGCTTAGGTACAGCGGGAGGTCCCCACGAGCAGTACTTC. Translation: CASSLGTAGGPHEQYF. Full variable domain (remainder filled in from reference TRBV7-6 and TRBJ2-7): GAGVSQSPRYKVTKRGQDVALRCDPISGHVSLYWYRQALGQGPEFLTYFNYEAQQDKSGLPNDRFSAERPEGSISTLTIQRTEQRDSAMYRCASSLGTAGGPHEQYFGPGTRLTVT.

The V and J genes are TRBV28 and TRBJ2-7; 10 bases fit TRBD2. After removal of 2 bases from V and 3 bases from J, the junction contained 1 base not matched to a gene. This CDR3 has 14 residues. CDR1 is MDHEN, CDR2 SYDVKM, per germline. The CDR3 loop is CASSLASGGYEQYF. The CDR3, as DNA: TGTGCCAGCAGTTTAGCTAGCGGGGGCTACGAGCAGTACTTC. The variable domain in full, with the rest retrieved from reference TRBV28 and TRBJ2-7, is DVKVTQSSRYLVKRTGEKVFLECVQDMDHENMFWYRQDPGLGLRLIYFSYDVKMKEKGDIPEGYSVSREKKERFSLILESASTNQTSMYLCASSLASGGYEQYFGPGTRLTVT.

V gene TRBV15 combines with J gene TRBJ2-7; no firm D call. The CDR3 runs to 15 residues. Germline V gene data show CDR1 as LNHNV and CDR2 as YYDKDF (reference sequence). Trimming took off 3 bases at V and 5 bases at J, with 17 bases between the two ends. This chain's CDR3 is CATSRGGSHSNEQYF. CDR3 coding DNA: TGTGCCACCAGCAGGGGTGGCAGTCATTCGAACGAGCAGTACTTC.

This chain links TRBV6-1 with TRBJ2-7; the D gene is possibly TRBD1 (5 bases). Per the germline V gene, CDR1 is MNHNS and CDR2 is SASEGT. This CDR3 has 14 residues. V gave up 6 bases and J gave up 2 bases, with 14 bases separating them. The CDR3 DNA is TGTGCCAGCAGAGGGGTCGGGCAGACCTACGAGCAGTACTTC. This encodes CASRGVGQTYEQYF.

This chain links TRBV5-5 with TRBJ2-5; 8 bases line up with TRBD1. This CDR3 comprises 16 residues. From germline, CDR1 is SGHKS and CDR2 YYEKEE (reference sequence). V lost 6 bases, J lost 4 bases, and 14 bases stayed unmatched. The CDR3 nucleotides read TGTGCCAGCACCGCGGACAGGGTTCGGTTATTAGAGACCCAGTACTTC. Translated, it gives CASTADRVRLLETQYF. Filled out from reference TRBV5-5 and TRBJ2-5, the complete variable domain reads DAGVTQSPTHLIKTRGQQVTLRCSPISGHKSVSWYQQVLGQGPQFIFQYYEKEERGRGNFPDRFSARQFPNYSSELNVNALLLGDSALYLCASTADRVRLLETQYFGPGTRLLVL.

This rearrangement joins TRBV25-1 to TRBJ2-3; 10 bases map to TRBD2. Losses at the gene ends were 4 bases for V and 6 bases for J; bases not matched to a gene: 4. The CDR3 spans 14 residues. CDR1 MGHDK and CDR2 SYGVNS come from the germline V gene. DNA for the CDR3: TGTGCCAGCAGTGGAGCGGGAGGGCTGGATACGCAGTATTTT. Protein sequence: CASSGAGGLDTQYF.

The CDR3: CASSFSGNYGYTF. CDR3 DNA: TGTGCCAGCAGTTTTTCAGGAAACTATGGCTACACCTTC. This chain connects TRBV28 to TRBJ1-2; D remains ambiguous. There are 13 residues in the CDR3. Trimming removed 3 bases from V and 2 bases from J, with 7 bases in between. The germline V gene encodes CDR1 MDHEN and CDR2 SYDVKM.

The chain couples TRBV11-3 to TRBJ2-5; D perhaps matches TRBD2 (5 bases). Germline CDR1 is SGHNT and CDR2 is YENEEA. The V end was cut by 0 bases, the J end by 6 bases, with 8 bases between. This CDR3 has 13 residues. The CDR3 DNA follows: TGTGCCAGCAGCTTAGAAGGCGGGCAGACCCAGTACTTC. Amino acid sequence: CASSLEGGQTQYF. Based on the CDR3 plus reference TRBV11-3 and TRBJ2-5, the full variable domain is EAGVVQSPRYKIIEKKQPVAFWCNPISGHNTLYWYLQNLGQGPELLIRYENEEAVDDSQLPKDRFSAERLKGVDSTLKIQPAELGDSAVYLCASSLEGGQTQYFGPGTRLLVL.

The V call is TRBV21-1, the J call TRBJ2-1; the table's D call TRBD2 went unverified against the DNA. TRBV21-1 constitutes a pseudogene. The CDR3 has 18 amino acids. The CDR3 protein is CASSKGRGYYVSYNEQFF. The CDR3 bases are TGTGCCAGCAGCAAGGGGAGGGGCTACTATGTCTCCTACAATGAGCAGTTCTTC.

This chain connects TRBV6-6 to TRBJ2-7, with a tentative D call TRBD1 (6 bases). CDR1 MNHNY and CDR2 SVGAGI come from the germline V gene (reference sequence). The CDR3 contains 13 residues. The V and J ends lost 6 bases and 3 bases respectively, with 12 bases between them. The CDR3 loop is CASREGGSYEQYF. The CDR3 region has the DNA TGTGCCAGCAGGGAAGGGGGTAGCTACGAGCAGTACTTC.

V usage is TRBV5-1 and J usage is TRBJ2-7, with a weak D call TRBD1 (6 bases). From germline, CDR1 is SGHRS and CDR2 YFSETQ. V was trimmed by 4 bases and J by 5 bases, leaving 10 bases between them. The CDR3 contains 12 residues. The CDR3 DNA is TGCGCCAGCAGCGTGTCAGGGGACGAGCAGTACTTC. Translating gives CASSVSGDEQYF.

The rearrangement uses TRBV29-1 and TRBJ1-2; the D is unclear. V gave up 2 bases and J gave up 2 bases, with 6 bases separating them. This CDR3 spans 12 amino acids. Per germline, CDR1 SQVTM and CDR2 ANQGSEA. This chain's CDR3 is CSVENRNYGYTF. The DNA for the CDR3 is TGCAGCGTTGAAAACAGAAACTATGGCTACACCTTC.

The V gene is TRBV11-2, the J gene TRBJ1-2; 9 bases fit TRBD1. Germline CDR1 is SGHAT and CDR2 is FQNNGV. J gave up 3 bases and V 1 base, and 3 bases lay outside the gene matches. This CDR3 is 15 amino acids long. The CDR3 spells CASSLGRDRDYGYTF. The DNA of the CDR3 is TGTGCCAGCAGCTTAGGCCGGGACAGGGACTATGGCTACACCTTC.

The chain's CDR3 is CASRTVENTEAFF. The CDR3 DNA reads as TGTGCCAGCAGGACGGTTGAAAACACTGAAGCTTTCTTT. This sequence joins TRBV6-5 and TRBJ1-1; D gene unclear. The CDR3 is 13 residues long. With 6 bases removed from V and 2 bases from J, the gap between germline ends came to 10 bases. CDR1 and CDR2 (germline): MNHEY, SVGAGI.

The rearrangement joins TRBV27 to TRBJ2-5, with TRBD1 as a possible D gene (7 bases). V lost 6 bases, J lost 7 bases, and 15 bases lay in between. Germline V gene lookup returns CDR1 MNHEY and CDR2 SMNVEV (reference sequence). This CDR3 spans 13 amino acids. CDR3: CASRTHQGGTQYF. In DNA form, the CDR3 reads TGTGCCAGCAGAACCCACCAGGGGGGGACCCAGTACTTC.

The chain employs TRBV5-6 and TRBJ2-1; 7 positions agree with TRBD1. CDR1 and CDR2 from the germline V gene are SGHDT and YYEEEE. This CDR3 has 13 residues. The trim removed 4 bases at V and 7 bases at J, leaving 5 bases unmatched. The CDR3 loop reads CASSPDRLNEQFF. The CDR3 nucleotides read TGTGCCAGCAGCCCGGACAGGCTGAATGAGCAGTTCTTC. The complete variable domain, with remaining parts taken from reference TRBV5-6 and TRBJ2-1, reads DAGVTQSPTHLIKTRGQQVTLRCSPKSGHDTVSWYQQALGQGPQFIFQYYEEEERQRGNFPDRFSGHQFPNYSSELNVNALLLGDSALYLCASSPDRLNEQFFGPGTRLTVL.

The chain carries TRBV19 and TRBJ1-1, with D unclear. Germline V gives CDR1 LNHDA, CDR2 SQIVND (reference sequence). The CDR3 loop spans 12 amino acids. Trimming pared 3 bases from V and 8 bases from J, leaving 10 bases between. For the CDR3, the DNA is TGTGCCAGTAGTATCCGAGTGGGGGAAGCTTTCTTT. It codes for CASSIRVGEAFF.

The rearrangement joins TRBV11-2 to TRBJ1-6; unclear D gene. Trimming took off 6 bases at V and 7 bases at J, with 13 bases between the two ends. Germline V CDR1 and CDR2: SGHAT, FQNNGV. This CDR3 spans 14 amino acids. This chain's CDR3 is CASRSPGSNSPLHF. The CDR3 coding sequence is TGTGCCAGCAGATCTCCGGGATCGAATTCACCCCTCCACTTT. The whole variable domain, filled in from reference TRBV11-2 and TRBJ1-6, reads EAGVAQSPRYKIIEKRQSVAFWCNPISGHATLYWYQQILGQGPKLLIQFQNNGVVDDSQLPKDRFSAERLKGVDSTLKIQPAKLEDSAVYLCASRSPGSNSPLHFGNGTRLTVT.

This clone was counted once. The chain carries TRBV15 and TRBJ2-3; 8 bases are a match to TRBD2. The CDR3 spans 18 residues. Germline CDR1 is LNHNV and CDR2 is YYDKDF (reference sequence). With V trimmed by 0 bases and J by 0 bases, 8 bases remained unmatched. This CDR3 is CATSRDLGASGSTDTQYF. The DNA of the CDR3 is TGTGCCACCAGCAGAGATCTAGGGGCTAGCGGGAGCACAGATACGCAGTATTTT.